Listed here are 14 T cell receptor beta chains from one sample, sequenced in a study of cytomegalovirus exposure and HLA in healthy donors. The PCR contained 60 Vbeta and 13 Jbeta primers. Sequencing was performed with immunoSEQ multiplex PCR; in TCRdb, only in-frame clones are kept and a portion is missing. Recorded for this sample: some 55,000 clones. Sequencing was performed on PBMCs. The receptors were gathered from a middle-aged woman in good health and CMV-seronegative.

The chain uses TRBV11-2 and TRBJ2-5; TRBD2 aligns across 8 bases. The germline CDR1 and CDR2 sequences are SGHAT and FQNNGV. The CDR3 has 17 amino acids. The trim removed 5 bases at V and 7 bases at J, leaving 18 bases unmatched. CDR3 residues: CASSVNTLYGSGGTQYF. The CDR3 DNA follows: TGTGCCAGCAGCGTTAATACCCTGTACGGGAGCGGGGGGACCCAGTACTTC. Based on the CDR3 plus reference TRBV11-2 and TRBJ2-5, the full variable domain is EAGVAQSPRYKIIEKRQSVAFWCNPISGHATLYWYQQILGQGPKLLIQFQNNGVVDDSQLPKDRFSAERLKGVDSTLKIQPAKLEDSAVYLCASSVNTLYGSGGTQYFGPGTRLLVL.

The chain links TRBV6-5 to TRBJ1-2; the D is unclear. Per the germline V gene, CDR1 is MNHEY and CDR2 is SVGAGI. This CDR3 spans 12 amino acids. The V gene lost 6 bases and the J gene lost 4 bases, with 9 bases spanning the gap. The CDR3 nucleotides read TGTGCCAGCAGAGTCAGCGGCTATGGCTACACCTTC. Amino acids: CASRVSGYGYTF.

CDR3 sequence: CSVVKGRNTEAFF. CDR3 DNA: TGCAGCGTTGTCAAGGGGCGGAACACTGAAGCTTTCTTT. The chain combines TRBV29-1 with TRBJ1-1; D may be TRBD1 (5 bases). V was cut by 4 bases and J by 1 base, with 10 bases left in between. Germline CDR1 reads SQVTM; CDR2 reads ANQGSEA. The CDR3 extends over 13 amino acids.

In DNA, the CDR3 is TGCAGCGTTGAGCTCGGGAGTTCTGGGGCCAACGTCCTGACTTTC. It codes for CSVELGSSGANVLTF. The chain recombines TRBV29-1 with TRBJ2-6, with D perhaps TRBD2 (6 bases). The length of the CDR3 is 15 residues. CDR1 is SQVTM and CDR2 is ANQGSEA in the germline V gene. Deletions cut 3 bases from V and 1 base from J, with 10 bases between.

V usage is TRBV4-3 and J usage is TRBJ2-1; TRBD1 aligns across 12 bases. V gave up 4 bases and J gave up 5 bases; unmatched junction bases: 6. CDR1 and CDR2 from the germline V gene are LGHNA and YSLEER. This CDR3 comprises 16 residues. The CDR3 DNA sequence: TGCGCCAGCAGCCGATATGGGACAGGGGGCAACAATGAGCAGTTCTTC. Amino acid sequence: CASSRYGTGGNNEQFF.

The chain recombines TRBV7-2 with TRBJ2-1, with 11 bases lining up with TRBD2. This CDR3 is 15 amino acids long. Germline CDR1 and CDR2: SGHTA and FQGNSA. After removal of 1 base from V and 10 bases from J, the junction contained 6 bases not matched to a gene. The CDR3 region has the DNA TGTGCCAGCAGCTTAGTGCTAGCGGGGGGTAAGGAGCAGTTCTTC. It specifies CASSLVLAGGKEQFF.

The J gene is TRBJ1-2, the V gene TRBV10-3, with 8 nucleotides matching TRBD1. Trimming removed 10 bases from V and 8 bases from J; junction bases left unmatched: 6. The germline V gene encodes CDR1 ENHRY and CDR2 SYGVKD. This CDR3 is 11 amino acids long. CDR3 sequence (DNA): TGTGCCACCTGGACAGGGCTAGGCTACACCTTC. This gives the protein CATWTGLGYTF.

The chain carries TRBV7-8 and TRBJ1-5; D not certain. V gave up 1 base and J gave up 3 bases, with 13 bases separating them. The CDR3 is made up of 16 amino acids. The V gene's germline CDR1 is SGHVS and CDR2 FQNEAQ. The CDR3 coding sequence is TGTGCCAGCAGCTTAGGCCTGAGGCAAGACAATCAGCCCCAGCATTTT. Translation gives CASSLGLRQDNQPQHF.

The rearrangement links TRBV6-6 to TRBJ2-5; 7 bases match TRBD2. This CDR3 contains 15 residues. The V gene end was trimmed by 2 bases and the J gene end by 5 bases; junction bases not matched to a gene: 8. Germline V gene sequence: CDR1 MNHNY, CDR2 SVGAGI (reference sequence). CDR3 amino acids: CASSYGGEVGETQYF. CDR3 in DNA: TGTGCCAGCAGTTACGGGGGGGAAGTCGGGGAGACCCAGTACTTC.

The chain links TRBV14 to TRBJ2-3; tentative D call: TRBD2 (6 bases). Germline assignment: CDR1 SGHDN and CDR2 FVKESK. Trimming cost V 1 base and J 8 bases, with 13 bases left between them. CDR3 length: 14 amino acids. The CDR3 is CASSQAYPSATQYF. In nucleotides, the CDR3 is TGTGCCAGCAGCCAAGCCTACCCTAGCGCTACGCAGTATTTT. The full variable domain, rest sourced from reference TRBV14 and TRBJ2-3, is EAGVTQFPSHSVIEKGQTVTLRCDPISGHDNLYWYRRVMGKEIKFLLHFVKESKQDESGMPNNRFLAERTGGTYSTLKVQPAELEDSGVYFCASSQAYPSATQYFGPGTRLTVL.

J is TRBJ2-7 and V is TRBV13; no definite D call. Germline CDR1 and CDR2: PRHDT and FYEKMQ (reference sequence). The V end was cut by 0 bases, the J end by 2 bases, with 8 bases between. The CDR3 sequence is 14 residues long. CDR3 loop: CASSLGPSTYEQYF. The CDR3 DNA sequence: TGTGCCAGCAGCTTAGGACCCAGTACCTACGAGCAGTACTTC.

This sequence joins TRBV11-1 and TRBJ2-5; the D is unclear. Trimming removed 2 bases from V and 0 bases from J, with 4 bases in between. The germline CDR1 and CDR2 sequences are SGHAT and FQDESV (reference sequence). The CDR3 has 13 residues. CDR3 nucleotide sequence: TGTGCCAGCAGCTTACGGGACCAAGAGACCCAGTACTTC. Translating it yields CASSLRDQETQYF.

V is TRBV30 and J is TRBJ1-5, with D unclear. This CDR3 has 15 amino acids. V lost 0 bases, J lost 2 bases, and 11 bases lay in between. Germline assignment: CDR1 GTSNPN and CDR2 SVGIG (reference sequence). In nucleotides, the CDR3 is TGTGCCTGGAGTGTACTGGGCTCGGGCAATCAGCCCCAGCATTTT. Its protein product is CAWSVLGSGNQPQHF.

The chain couples TRBV5-1 to TRBJ2-1, with TRBD2 matching 7 bases. CDR3 size: 15 residues. Germline lookup yields CDR1 SGHRS and CDR2 YFSETQ. The ends lost 0 bases at V and 3 bases at J; junction bases unmatched: 3. The CDR3 sequence: CASSLGRGVYNEQFF. The DNA of the CDR3 is TGCGCCAGCAGCTTGGGTCGGGGGGTCTACAATGAGCAGTTCTTC.